Listed here are 5 T cell receptor beta chains from one sample, sequenced in a study of blood T cell repertoires in COVID-19. Sequencing was performed with immunoSEQ multiplex PCR; in TCRdb, only in-frame clones are kept and a portion is missing. The sample contains more than 100,000 clones, around 91% of which appear only once. The sequencing input was peripheral blood. The receptors were sampled from a woman aged 55-75 years with COVID-19, enrolled during active disease.

The CDR3, as DNA: TGCGCCAGCAGCCAAGCTTCGGGGGGCGGGGAGCTGTTTTTT. It is translated as CASSQASGGGELFF. The chain couples TRBV4-3 to TRBJ2-2; 7 nucleotides agree with TRBD2. The CDR3 loop spans 14 amino acids. V shed 1 base and J 7 bases; nucleotides not matched to a gene: 3. The germline CDR1 and CDR2 sequences are LGHNA and YSLEER.

The chain couples TRBV6-2 or TRBV6-3 to TRBJ1-1; maybe TRBD1 (6 bases). The CDR3 is 14 residues long. The germline CDR1 and CDR2 sequences are MNHEY and SVGEGT. The V gene lost 5 bases and the J gene lost 5 bases, with 15 bases spanning the gap. The CDR3 sequence is CASSNGGGLTEAFF. In DNA, the CDR3 is TGTGCCAGCAGTAATGGCGGGGGCTTGACTGAAGCTTTCTTT.

The chain recombines TRBV5-1 with TRBJ2-1; 9 positions agree with TRBD2. The CDR3 has 15 residues. V was pared by 0 bases and J by 13 bases, with 11 bases of the junction left unmatched. From germline, CDR1 is SGHRS and CDR2 YFSETQ. CDR3 residues: CASSLGGGGAMGQFF. The CDR3 DNA sequence: TGCGCCAGCAGCTTGGGCGGCGGGGGGGCGATGGGCCAGTTCTTC.

V and J are TRBV7-8 and TRBJ2-3; D is unresolved. Germline V CDR1 and CDR2: SGHVS, FQNEAQ. The CDR3 is 13 residues long. V lost 3 bases and J 4 bases, leaving 8 bases between the germline ends. CDR3 sequence reads: CASSFPQADTQYF. In DNA, the CDR3 is TGTGCCAGCAGCTTCCCCCAGGCAGATACGCAGTATTTT.

The V gene is TRBV5-1, the J gene TRBJ1-2; perhaps TRBD1 as D (5 bases). The germline CDR1 and CDR2 sequences are SGHRS and YFSETQ. This CDR3 comprises 13 residues. Deletions cut 6 bases from V and 0 bases from J, with 9 bases between. CDR3 protein: CASTRGANYGYTF. The CDR3 region has the DNA TGCGCCAGCACCCGGGGGGCTAACTATGGCTACACCTTC.